The clone carrying this T cell receptor (beta chain) has a count of ten or more. RNA transcripts provided the template for amplifying TCR beta CDR3 regions. The authors performed first-round RT-PCR with HTBI primers and then a second-round multiplex PCR. MiXCR, run by TCRdb on the multiplex PCR reads, gives a single entry per CDR3 protein. This table has 600,000 to 650,000 distinct CDR3 sequences, 22% appearing once. This entry is derived from a study of Graves' ophthalmopathy and Graves' hyperthyroidism. Study background: There was a collection of peripheral blood at initial diagnosis, before any treatment.

The CDR3 contains 15 residues. The V gene's germline CDR1 is MNHEY and CDR2 SMNVEV (reference sequence). V was trimmed by 3 bases and J by 4 bases, leaving 15 bases between them. Hyperthyroidism was considered stable when no ophthalmopathy appeared within 18 months of follow-up. Excluded: other autoimmune disease, uncontrolled infection, pregnancy or lactation. The PBMC fraction was derived from about 9.5 ml of fresh peripheral blood. The receptor's source is a young woman with stable Graves' hyperthyroidism. Some clones in this sample may be carry-over from other donors' samples. This chain joins TRBV27 and TRBJ1-1, with a weak D call TRBD1 (6 bases). Sequencing was performed on peripheral blood. DNA for the CDR3: TGTGCCAGCAGTTTTTGGGGGCAGGGGAGCACTGAAGCTTTCTTT. Protein sequence: CASSFWGQGSTEAFF.